This TCR beta chain originates from a study of OX40 agonist ivuxolimab in advanced cancers. In terms of the full investigation: The costimulatory receptor OX40 (CD134) was targeted by ivuxolimab, a fully human IgG2 agonistic monoclonal antibody. Three dose-escalation patients achieved partial responses, one with hepatocellular carcinoma and two with cutaneous melanoma. The paper reports the monotherapy dose-escalation portion (N of about 51 patients) of the phase I ivuxolimab trial. Patients were allowed to have had prior anti-PD-1, anti-PD-L1 or anti-CTLA-4 therapy, and approximately 40% of the dose-escalation patients had been treated with checkpoint inhibitors. Intravenous ivuxolimab was administered to patients every 2 weeks at six dose levels: 0.01, 0.1, 0.3, 1.5, 3 and 10 mg/kg. In the dose-escalation cohort, roughly 80% of patients were male, and the mean age was around 60 years, with a range of about 23 to 85. Of the roughly 51 patients in dose escalation, about 20 had hepatocellular carcinoma, around 15 had melanoma, 9 had renal cell carcinoma and 9 had head and neck cancer. The point of sequencing TCRbeta in the periphery was to test whether ivuxolimab changed TCR sequence diversity and drove clonal T-cell expansion.

Genomic DNA was isolated from the sorted cells so that the TCRbeta CDR3 region could be sequenced. The immunoSEQ Assay was used to sequence the TCRbeta CDR3 regions. TCRdb mirrors the immuneACCESS table, restricted to in-frame sequences. Some clones are absent from its copies; in checked studies, under half trace to an unresolved V gene, and the reason for the others is unknown. For this sample there are 65,000 to 80,000 clones; 90% to 95% appear just once. Together, the top ten hold about 0.31% of the sample. The CDR3 covers 11 residues, taking in both the cysteine and the phenylalanine. The only DNA kept is the CDR3, 33 bases in frame from the first base. Looking up the germline V gene (reference sequence) yields CDR1 SGHAT and CDR2 FQDESV. The V and J ends are trimmed by 5 bases and 0 bases, leaving 2 bases between them. Study-level results and caveats: Low levels of normalized T-cell clonal expansion were also seen in some nonresponding patients. Which antigens the clonally expanded peripheral T cells were specific for was not determined. Partial responders in the 0.1-3.0 mg/kg groups had among the lowest normalized peripheral clonal expansion, especially among CD8+ T cells. After ivuxolimab, expanded clones were on average more numerous among CD8+ T cells than among CD4+ T cells. Clonal expansion of both CD4+ and CD8+ blood T cells was observed from baseline to week 6 at doses 0.1 to 3.0 mg/kg.

Note on this clone: Its antigen target is currently unknown. Base qualities are not recorded, but no much larger clone differs from it by a single base.

The trial excluded patients who had a history of autoimmune disease or who were on systemic immunosuppression. Peripheral blood for TCR sequencing was collected from all dose cohorts at baseline, on cycle 4 day 1, and on cycle 7 day 1. Samples were obtained from an open-label, multicenter, first-in-human phase I dose-escalation trial of ivuxolimab. The trial enrolled adults with locally advanced or metastatic head and neck squamous cell, hepatocellular, melanoma or renal cell carcinoma. CD4+ and CD8+ T cells were sorted separately from peripheral blood before TCR sequencing. The chain uses TRBV11-1 and TRBJ2-7, with no confidently assigned D gene. This TCR derives from an adult with an advanced solid tumor such as melanoma, head and neck, liver or kidney cancer. The specimen comprised CD4+ or CD8+ T cells sorted from blood, sampled in a trial of the OX40 agonist ivuxolimab. The CDR3: CASSISYEQYF. In nucleotides, the sequence is TGTGCCAGCAGCATCTCCTACGAGCAGTACTTC. The variable domain in full, with residues beyond the CDR3 obtained from the reference TRBV11-1 and TRBJ2-7 genes, is EAEVAQSPRYKITEKSQAVAFWCDPISGHATLYWYRQILGQGPELLVQFQDESVVDDSQLPKDRFSAERLKGVDSTLKIQPAELGDSAMYLCASSISYEQYFGPGTRLTVT.